These T cell receptor beta chains were read from a single sample in a study of cytomegalovirus exposure and HLA in healthy donors. Clones were read by immunoSEQ multiplex PCR, and TCRdb kept only the in-frame ones, dropping some. Found here are around 130,000 clones, approximately 80% of them singletons; the top ten hold less than 1.5%. The specimen was PBMCs. Receptors originate from a girl aged 2-9 years in good health and CMV-seronegative. CDR3s include the opening cysteine and the closing phenylalanine or tryptophan. D genes are given only for firm matches. Part of the rows lack a size; the others show once, few, many or a class for expanded clones.

j_call: TRBJ1-1; d_call: NA; v_call: TRBV7-3; clone_size: NA; cdr3_nt: TGTGCCAGCAGCTTATCGGCAGGGAGGGAAGCTTTCTTT; cdr3_aa: CASSLSAGREAFF
j_call: TRBJ2-2; d_call: NA; v_call: TRBV9; clone_size: NA; cdr3_nt: TGTGCCAGCAGCGATGCGGGACCCCCCGGGGAGCTGTTTTTT; cdr3_aa: CASSDAGPPGELFF
j_call: TRBJ2-6; d_call: NA; v_call: TRBV5-1; clone_size: NA; cdr3_nt: TGCGCCACTATACTCACGGGGGGCGGGTCTGGGGCCAACGTCCTGACTTTC; cdr3_aa: CATILTGGGSGANVLTF
j_call: TRBJ2-1; d_call: TRBD2; v_call: TRBV7-9; clone_size: NA; cdr3_nt: TGTGCCACACCGAAAATTCTAACGGGAGGCGGCAATGAGCAGTTCTTC; cdr3_aa: CATPKILTGGGNEQFF
j_call: TRBJ2-7; d_call: TRBD1; v_call: TRBV5-1; clone_size: NA; cdr3_nt: TGCGCCAGCAGCTGGGTGGGGACAGGGTCCTCCTACGAGCAGTACTTC; cdr3_aa: CASSWVGTGSSYEQYF
j_call: TRBJ2-3; d_call: TRBD2; v_call: TRBV15; clone_size: NA; cdr3_nt: TGTGCCACCACCTGGACTAGCGGGGGCGCAGATACGCAGTATTTT; cdr3_aa: CATTWTSGGADTQYF
j_call: TRBJ2-1; d_call: TRBD2; v_call: TRBV6-5; clone_size: NA; cdr3_nt: TGTGCCAGCAGGCCGAGACTAGCGGGTTACAATGAGCAGTTCTTC; cdr3_aa: CASRPRLAGYNEQFF
j_call: TRBJ2-3; d_call: NA; v_call: TRBV14; clone_size: NA; cdr3_nt: TGTGCCAGCAGCCTCCGGCGGGTTAGCACAGATACGCAGTATTTT; cdr3_aa: CASSLRRVSTDTQYF
j_call: TRBJ1-1; d_call: NA; v_call: TRBV28; clone_size: NA; cdr3_nt: TGTGCCAGCAGTTTATCCGGGGGGCTGAATACTGAAGCTTTCTTT; cdr3_aa: CASSLSGGLNTEAFF
j_call: TRBJ1-5; d_call: TRBD1; v_call: TRBV5-1; clone_size: few; cdr3_nt: TGCGCCAGCAGCGGTGGGCGGACAGGGGCCCTTCGCAATCAGCCCCAGCATTTT; cdr3_aa: CASSGGRTGALRNQPQHF
j_call: TRBJ2-3; d_call: TRBD2; v_call: TRBV15; clone_size: NA; cdr3_nt: TGTGCCACCGCTACCGGACTAGCGGGCACAGATACGCAGTATTTT; cdr3_aa: CATATGLAGTDTQYF
j_call: TRBJ2-2; d_call: NA; v_call: TRBV7-2; clone_size: NA; cdr3_nt: TGTGCCAGCAGCTTTCCTAGCGACACCGGGGAGCTGTTTTTT; cdr3_aa: CASSFPSDTGELFF
j_call: TRBJ2-1; d_call: NA; v_call: TRBV19; clone_size: NA; cdr3_nt: TGTGCCAGTAGCTTAATATCAGGGGAGCAGTTCTTC; cdr3_aa: CASSLISGEQFF
j_call: TRBJ2-2; d_call: NA; v_call: TRBV5-1; clone_size: NA; cdr3_nt: TGCGCCAGCAGCTTGTACGGGGGACCGAACACCGGGGAGCTGTTTTTT; cdr3_aa: CASSLYGGPNTGELFF
j_call: TRBJ2-3; d_call: TRBD2; v_call: TRBV5-4; clone_size: NA; cdr3_nt: TGTGCCAGCACCCCGGGGGGATTTTTTCTTAGCGGGAGCGTAGATACGCAGTATTTT; cdr3_aa: CASTPGGFFLSGSVDTQYF
j_call: TRBJ2-6; d_call: TRBD2; v_call: TRBV18; clone_size: NA; cdr3_nt: TGTGCCAGCTCACCGAAGAGCGGGATCTCTGGGGCCAACGTCCTGACTTTC; cdr3_aa: CASSPKSGISGANVLTF
j_call: TRBJ1-1; d_call: NA; v_call: TRBV11-3; clone_size: NA; cdr3_nt: TGTGCCAGCAGCTCGTTCGGGAACACTGAAGCTTTCTTT; cdr3_aa: CASSSFGNTEAFF
j_call: TRBJ2-6; d_call: TRBD1; v_call: TRBV5-1; clone_size: NA; cdr3_nt: TGCGCCAGCAGCCCTCGTTTTGGCCAGGGGGCTCTGGGGGCCAACGTCCTGACTTTC; cdr3_aa: CASSPRFGQGALGANVLTF
j_call: TRBJ2-3; d_call: NA; v_call: TRBV6-5; clone_size: NA; cdr3_nt: TGTGCCAGCAGTTACTCGGTTACAGCGGCTTCAGATACGCAGTATTTT; cdr3_aa: CASSYSVTAASDTQYF
j_call: TRBJ1-6; d_call: NA; v_call: TRBV30; clone_size: NA; cdr3_nt: TGTGCCTGGAGTAAAAGAAGCCTATCACCCCTCCACTTT; cdr3_aa: CAWSKRSLSPLHF
j_call: TRBJ2-7; d_call: TRBD1; v_call: TRBV19; clone_size: NA; cdr3_nt: TGTGCCAGTAGTAGAGCGACAGGGGTGACGGGCTACGAGCAGTACTTC; cdr3_aa: CASSRATGVTGYEQYF
j_call: TRBJ2-7; d_call: NA; v_call: TRBV29-1; clone_size: NA; cdr3_nt: TGCAGCGTTGAAGAGGGCCACGAGCAGTACTTC; cdr3_aa: CSVEEGHEQYF
j_call: TRBJ2-7; d_call: TRBD1; v_call: TRBV28; clone_size: NA; cdr3_nt: TGTGCCAGCGTATGGGGACAGGGCGGTACCTACGAGCAGTACTTC; cdr3_aa: CASVWGQGGTYEQYF
j_call: TRBJ2-7; d_call: TRBD2; v_call: TRBV28; clone_size: NA; cdr3_nt: TGTGCCAGCAGTTTAGCGGGAGCGCACGAGCAGTACTTC; cdr3_aa: CASSLAGAHEQYF
j_call: TRBJ2-7; d_call: TRBD1; v_call: TRBV5-1; clone_size: NA; cdr3_nt: TGCGCCAGCAGCTTAACCGGGACAGGGGTCCACGAGCAGTACTTC; cdr3_aa: CASSLTGTGVHEQYF
j_call: TRBJ1-1; d_call: TRBD1; v_call: TRBV28; clone_size: NA; cdr3_nt: TGTGCCAGCAGTATTTCACCGACAGGGCGGGCCACTGAAGCTTTCTTT; cdr3_aa: CASSISPTGRATEAFF
j_call: TRBJ1-5; d_call: TRBD1; v_call: TRBV7-2; clone_size: NA; cdr3_nt: TGTGCCAGCTCGGAACGTGGGACAGTCCCCAATCAGCCCCAGCATTTT; cdr3_aa: CASSERGTVPNQPQHF
j_call: TRBJ2-1; d_call: TRBD2; v_call: TRBV9; clone_size: NA; cdr3_nt: TGTGCCAGCAGTCATACCGGGACTAGCGGGGGCATTGAGCAGTTCTTC; cdr3_aa: CASSHTGTSGGIEQFF
j_call: TRBJ1-1; d_call: NA; v_call: TRBV5-6; clone_size: NA; cdr3_nt: TGTGCCAGCAGCTTGGTTGGAGGGACGAACACTGAAGCTTTCTTT; cdr3_aa: CASSLVGGTNTEAFF
j_call: TRBJ2-3; d_call: TRBD2; v_call: TRBV18; clone_size: NA; cdr3_nt: TGTGCCAGCTCACCACCGGTGGGAGGGACTAGCGACACAGATACGCAGTATTTT; cdr3_aa: CASSPPVGGTSDTDTQYF
j_call: TRBJ2-1; d_call: TRBD2; v_call: TRBV25-1; clone_size: NA; cdr3_nt: TGTGCCAGCAGTGAATGGGGCCGGGAGGACTACAATGAGCAGTTCTTC; cdr3_aa: CASSEWGREDYNEQFF
j_call: TRBJ1-5; d_call: TRBD1; v_call: TRBV5-8; clone_size: NA; cdr3_nt: TGTGCCAGCAGCTTTAGTCGGACAGGGGATCAGCCCCAGCATTTT; cdr3_aa: CASSFSRTGDQPQHF
j_call: TRBJ2-1; d_call: TRBD1; v_call: TRBV19; clone_size: NA; cdr3_nt: TGTGCCAGTAGTATCCGTGACAGGGATAATGAGCAGTTCTTC; cdr3_aa: CASSIRDRDNEQFF
j_call: TRBJ2-2; d_call: TRBD2; v_call: TRBV2; clone_size: NA; cdr3_nt: TGTGCCAGCAGTCCCGGGACTAGGCCCGGGGAGCTGTTTTTT; cdr3_aa: CASSPGTRPGELFF
j_call: TRBJ1-5; d_call: NA; v_call: TRBV28; clone_size: NA; cdr3_nt: TGTGCCAGCAGTTTAGAGTGGGCCAGCAATCAGCCCCAGCATTTT; cdr3_aa: CASSLEWASNQPQHF
j_call: TRBJ2-1; d_call: TRBD1; v_call: TRBV11-3; clone_size: NA; cdr3_nt: TGTGCCAGCAGCCGAGGGACAGGGCAAGGGTACAATGAGCAGTTCTTC; cdr3_aa: CASSRGTGQGYNEQFF
j_call: TRBJ2-3; d_call: NA; v_call: TRBV10-3; clone_size: NA; cdr3_nt: TGTGCCATCAGTAATGGGGGGGATACGCAGTATTTT; cdr3_aa: CAISNGGDTQYF
j_call: TRBJ1-2; d_call: TRBD1; v_call: TRBV5-4; clone_size: medium-sized; cdr3_nt: TGTGCCAGCAGCCGGGACAGTTTAGGCTATGGCTACACCTTC; cdr3_aa: CASSRDSLGYGYTF
j_call: TRBJ2-7; d_call: NA; v_call: TRBV5-1; clone_size: NA; cdr3_nt: TGCGCCAGCAGAGCGGGACACCCCTACGAGCAGTACTTC; cdr3_aa: CASRAGHPYEQYF
j_call: TRBJ2-7; d_call: NA; v_call: TRBV13; clone_size: NA; cdr3_nt: TGTGCCAGCAGAAAGGTGGGGAGCTCCTACGAGCAGTACTTC; cdr3_aa: CASRKVGSSYEQYF